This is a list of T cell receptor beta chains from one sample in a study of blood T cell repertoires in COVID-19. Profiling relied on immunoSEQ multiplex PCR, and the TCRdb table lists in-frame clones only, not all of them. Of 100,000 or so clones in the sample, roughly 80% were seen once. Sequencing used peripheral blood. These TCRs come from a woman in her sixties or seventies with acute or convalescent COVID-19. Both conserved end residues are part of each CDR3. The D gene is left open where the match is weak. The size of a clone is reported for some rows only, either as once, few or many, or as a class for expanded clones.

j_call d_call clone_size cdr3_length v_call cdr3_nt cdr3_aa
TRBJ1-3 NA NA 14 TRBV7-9 TGTGCCAGCAGCTCCTCGGGTACTGGAAACACCATATATTTT CASSSSGTGNTIYF
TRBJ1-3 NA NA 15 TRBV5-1 TGCGCCAGCCAAACGGGACACTCAATTGGAAACACCATATATTTT CASQTGHSIGNTIYF
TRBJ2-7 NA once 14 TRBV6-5 TGTGCCAGCCTTAAGGAGCAGGGACAATACGAGCAGTACTTC CASLKEQGQYEQYF
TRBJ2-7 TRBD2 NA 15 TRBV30 TGTGCCTGGAGAGGCGGGGGGGGAACTTCCTACGAGCAGTACTTC CAWRGGGGTSYEQYF
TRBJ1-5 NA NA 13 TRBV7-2 TGTGCCAGCAGCTTAGGTCTTGTTCAGCCCCAGCATTTT CASSLGLVQPQHF
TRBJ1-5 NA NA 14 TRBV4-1 TGCGCCAGCAGCCCACGACAGGGCAATCAGCCCCAGCATTTT CASSPRQGNQPQHF
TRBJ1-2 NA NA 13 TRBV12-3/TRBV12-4 TGTGCCAGCAGCCCCCATCTAAGCTATGGCTACACCTTC CASSPHLSYGYTF
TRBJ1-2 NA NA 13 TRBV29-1 TGCAGCGTCCAGGACAGCCCTAACTATGGCTACACCTTC CSVQDSPNYGYTF
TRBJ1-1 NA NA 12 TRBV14 TGTGCCAGCAGCCAAGATAGACGGGTGGCTTTCTTT CASSQDRRVAFF
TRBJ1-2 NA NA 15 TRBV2 TGTGCCAGCAGTGAAGCGCCGGCACAGCACTATGGCTACACCTTC CASSEAPAQHYGYTF
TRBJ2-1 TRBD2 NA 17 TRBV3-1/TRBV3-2 TGTGCCAGCAGCCACGGACTAGCGGGGGTAGGTAGCAATGAGCAGTTCTTC CASSHGLAGVGSNEQFF
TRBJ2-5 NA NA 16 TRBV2 TGTGCCAGCAGTGAAGCGCTCGGGGGGCTACAAGAGACCCAGTACTTC CASSEALGGLQETQYF
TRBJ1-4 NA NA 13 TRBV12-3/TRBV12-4 TGTGCCAGCAGTTTCGGCAGGAGGGAAAAACTGTTTTTT CASSFGRREKLFF
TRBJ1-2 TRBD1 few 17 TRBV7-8 TGTGCCAGCAGCCAAAGAGGCGGGACAGGGGGTCTCTATGGCTACACCTTC CASSQRGGTGGLYGYTF
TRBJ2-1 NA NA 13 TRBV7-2 TGTGCCAGCAGCTCACAGGGAAGACTCGAGCAGTTCTTC CASSSQGRLEQFF